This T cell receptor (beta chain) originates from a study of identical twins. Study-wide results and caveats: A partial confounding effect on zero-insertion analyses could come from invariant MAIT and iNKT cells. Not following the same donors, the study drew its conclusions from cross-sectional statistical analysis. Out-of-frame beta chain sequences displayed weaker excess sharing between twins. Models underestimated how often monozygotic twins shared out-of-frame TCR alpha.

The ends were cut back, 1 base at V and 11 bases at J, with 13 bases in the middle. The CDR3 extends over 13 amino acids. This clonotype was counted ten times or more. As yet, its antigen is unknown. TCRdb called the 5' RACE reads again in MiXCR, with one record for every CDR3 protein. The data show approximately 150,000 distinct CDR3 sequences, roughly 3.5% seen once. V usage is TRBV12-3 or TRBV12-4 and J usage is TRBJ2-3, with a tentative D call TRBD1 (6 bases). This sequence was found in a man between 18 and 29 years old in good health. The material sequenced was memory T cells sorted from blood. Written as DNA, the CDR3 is TGTGCCAGCAGTTTAGGAGGACAGTTTAAGCAGTATTTT. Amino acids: CASSLGGQFKQYF.